This T cell receptor beta chain came from a study of cytomegalovirus exposure and HLA in healthy donors. Germline CDR1 MNHNS, CDR2 SASEGT. The CDR3 runs 15 residues. The germline V and J ends were trimmed by 6 bases and 5 bases, with 19 bases remaining between them. PCR amplification relied on 60 Vbeta primers (plus 13 Jbeta primers). Using immunoSEQ multiplex PCR, the repertoire was profiled, and TCRdb retains in-frame clones only, with some absent. Of 210,000 or so clones listed, 85% are singletons. This chain links TRBV6-1 with TRBJ2-5, with a possible D match to TRBD2 (5 bases). Sequencing was carried out using PBMCs. This clonotype originated in a girl aged 2 to 10 in good health and CMV-seronegative. CDR3 nucleotide sequence: TGTGCCAGCAGCCCACCTGGATCGCGGGCGGAGACCCAGTACTTC. Protein product: CASSPPGSRAETQYF.